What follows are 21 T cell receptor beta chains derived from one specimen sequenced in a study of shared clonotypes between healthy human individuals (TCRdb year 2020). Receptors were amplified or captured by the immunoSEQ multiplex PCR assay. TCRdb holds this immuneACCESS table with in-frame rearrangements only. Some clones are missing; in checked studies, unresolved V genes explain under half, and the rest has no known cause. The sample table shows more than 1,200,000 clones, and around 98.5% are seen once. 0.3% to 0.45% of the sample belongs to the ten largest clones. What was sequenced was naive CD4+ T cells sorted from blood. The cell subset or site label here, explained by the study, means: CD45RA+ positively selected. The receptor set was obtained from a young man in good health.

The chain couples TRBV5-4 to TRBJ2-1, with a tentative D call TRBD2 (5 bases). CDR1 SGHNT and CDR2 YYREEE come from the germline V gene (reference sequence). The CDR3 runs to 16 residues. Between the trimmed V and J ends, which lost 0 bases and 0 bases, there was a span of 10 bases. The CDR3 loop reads CASSLDSGGSYNEQFF. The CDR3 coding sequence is TGTGCCAGCAGCTTGGATTCCGGAGGCTCCTACAATGAGCAGTTCTTC.

The CDR3 sequence: CSVVWSSYEQYF. CDR3 nucleotide sequence: TGCAGCGTTGTTTGGAGCTCCTACGAGCAGTACTTC. The gene calls are TRBV29-1 and TRBJ2-7; D uncertain. The ends were cut back, 4 bases at V and 0 bases at J, with 7 bases in the middle. The CDR3 runs 12 residues. Germline CDR1 and CDR2: SQVTM and ANQGSEA.

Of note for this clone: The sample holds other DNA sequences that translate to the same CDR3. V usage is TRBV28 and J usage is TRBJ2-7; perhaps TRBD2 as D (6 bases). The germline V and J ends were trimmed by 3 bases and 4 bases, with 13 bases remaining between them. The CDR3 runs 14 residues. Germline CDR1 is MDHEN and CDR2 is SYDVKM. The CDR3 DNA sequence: TGTGCCAGCAGTTTTAGCGGCCGGGATTACGAGCAGTACTTC. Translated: CASSFSGRDYEQYF.

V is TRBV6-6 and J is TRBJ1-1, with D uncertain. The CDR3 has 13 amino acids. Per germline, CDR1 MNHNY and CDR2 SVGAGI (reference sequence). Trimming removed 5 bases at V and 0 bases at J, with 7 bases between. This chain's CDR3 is CASSQQVNTEAFF. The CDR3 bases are TGTGCCAGCAGTCAACAAGTGAACACTGAAGCTTTCTTT.

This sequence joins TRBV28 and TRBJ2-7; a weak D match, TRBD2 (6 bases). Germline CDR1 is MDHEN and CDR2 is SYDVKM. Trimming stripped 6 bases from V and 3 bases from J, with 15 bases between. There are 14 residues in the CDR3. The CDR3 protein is CASSPTGVDYEQYF. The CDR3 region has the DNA TGTGCCAGCAGCCCTACGGGAGTGGACTACGAGCAGTACTTC.

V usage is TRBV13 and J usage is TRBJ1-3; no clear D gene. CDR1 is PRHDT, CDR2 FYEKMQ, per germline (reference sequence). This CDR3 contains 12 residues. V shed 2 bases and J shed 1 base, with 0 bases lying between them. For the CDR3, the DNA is TGTGCCAGCAGCTTATCTGGAAACACCATATATTTT. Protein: CASSLSGNTIYF.

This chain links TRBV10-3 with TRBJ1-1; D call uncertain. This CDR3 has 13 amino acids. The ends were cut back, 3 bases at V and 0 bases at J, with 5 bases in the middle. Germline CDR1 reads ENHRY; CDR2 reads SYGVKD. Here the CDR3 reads CAISERVNTEAFF. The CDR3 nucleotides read TGTGCCATCAGTGAAAGAGTGAACACTGAAGCTTTCTTT.

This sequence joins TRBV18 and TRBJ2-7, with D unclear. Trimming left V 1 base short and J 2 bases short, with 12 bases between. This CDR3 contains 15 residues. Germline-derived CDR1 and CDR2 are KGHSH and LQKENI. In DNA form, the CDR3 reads TGTGCCAGCTCACCACTGGCAGCCGGCACCTACGAGCAGTACTTC. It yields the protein CASSPLAAGTYEQYF.

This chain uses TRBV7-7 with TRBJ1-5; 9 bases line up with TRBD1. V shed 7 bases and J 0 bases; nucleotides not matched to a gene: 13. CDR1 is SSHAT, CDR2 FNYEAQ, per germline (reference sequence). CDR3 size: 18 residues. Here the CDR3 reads CASTAPGQGVYSNQPQHF. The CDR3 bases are TGTGCCAGCACGGCGCCGGGACAGGGCGTTTATAGCAATCAGCCCCAGCATTTT. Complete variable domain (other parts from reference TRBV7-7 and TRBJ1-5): GAGVSQSPRYKVTKRGQDVTLRCDPISSHATLYWYQQALGQGPEFLTYFNYEAQPDKSGLPSDRFSAERPEGSISTLTIQRTEQRDSAMYRCASTAPGQGVYSNQPQHFGDGTRLSIL.

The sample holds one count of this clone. CDR3 loop: CASSSVAGGGYEQYF. CDR3 nucleotide sequence: TGTGCCAGCAGTTCAGTCGCGGGAGGAGGATACGAGCAGTACTTC. V is TRBV27 and J is TRBJ2-7, with TRBD2 matching over 8 bases. The CDR3 is 15 residues long. Germline values: CDR1 MNHEY, CDR2 SMNVEV (reference sequence). The junction had 9 bases not matched to a gene; V was cut back by 4 bases and J by 4 bases.

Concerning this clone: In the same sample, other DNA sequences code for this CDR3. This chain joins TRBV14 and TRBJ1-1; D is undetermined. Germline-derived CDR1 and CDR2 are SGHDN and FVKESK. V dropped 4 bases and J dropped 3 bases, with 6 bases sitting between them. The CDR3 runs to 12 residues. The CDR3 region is CASSPGYTEAFF. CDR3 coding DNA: TGTGCCAGCAGCCCGGGGTACACTGAAGCTTTCTTT.

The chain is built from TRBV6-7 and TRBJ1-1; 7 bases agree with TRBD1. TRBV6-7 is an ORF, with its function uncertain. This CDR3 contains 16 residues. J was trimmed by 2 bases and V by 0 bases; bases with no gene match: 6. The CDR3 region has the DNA TGTGCCAGCAGTTACTCTAACGACAGGGCTAACACTGAAGCTTTCTTT. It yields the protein CASSYSNDRANTEAFF.

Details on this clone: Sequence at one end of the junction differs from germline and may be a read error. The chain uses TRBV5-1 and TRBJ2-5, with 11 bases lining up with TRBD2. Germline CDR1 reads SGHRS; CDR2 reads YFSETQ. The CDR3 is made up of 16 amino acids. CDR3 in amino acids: CASSLYLAGGQETHYF. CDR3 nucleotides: TGCGCCAGCAGCTTGTATTTAGCGGGAGGGCAAGAGACCCATTACTTC.

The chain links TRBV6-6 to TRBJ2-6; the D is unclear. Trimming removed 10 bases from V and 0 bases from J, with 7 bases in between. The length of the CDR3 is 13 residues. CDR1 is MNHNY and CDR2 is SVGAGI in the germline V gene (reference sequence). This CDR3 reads CATSGSGANVLTF. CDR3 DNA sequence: TGTGCCACCTCGGGCTCTGGGGCCAACGTCCTGACTTTC.

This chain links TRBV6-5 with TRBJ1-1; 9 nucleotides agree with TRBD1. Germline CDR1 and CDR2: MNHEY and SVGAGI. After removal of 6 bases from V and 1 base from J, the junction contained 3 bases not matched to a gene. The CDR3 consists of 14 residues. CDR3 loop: CASRTTGGNTEAFF. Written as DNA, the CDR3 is TGTGCCAGCAGAACGACAGGGGGGAACACTGAAGCTTTCTTT.

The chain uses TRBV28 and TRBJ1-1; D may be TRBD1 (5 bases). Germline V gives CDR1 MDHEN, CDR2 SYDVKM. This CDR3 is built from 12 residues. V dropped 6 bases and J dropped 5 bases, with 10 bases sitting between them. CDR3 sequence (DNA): TGTGCCAGCAGGGGGGAGGTGACTGAAGCTTTCTTT. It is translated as CASRGEVTEAFF.

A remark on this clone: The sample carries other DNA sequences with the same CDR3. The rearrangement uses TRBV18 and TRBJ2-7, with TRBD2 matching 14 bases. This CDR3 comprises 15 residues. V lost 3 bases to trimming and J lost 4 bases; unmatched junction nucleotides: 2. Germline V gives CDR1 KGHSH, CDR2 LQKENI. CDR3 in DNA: TGTGCCAGCTCACCGCGACTAGCGGGAGGGTACGAGCAGTACTTC. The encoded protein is CASSPRLAGGYEQYF.

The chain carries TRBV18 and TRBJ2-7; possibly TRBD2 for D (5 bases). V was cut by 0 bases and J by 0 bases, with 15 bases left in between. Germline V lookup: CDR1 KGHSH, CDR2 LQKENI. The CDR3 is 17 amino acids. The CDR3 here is CASSPPRERTSSYEQYF. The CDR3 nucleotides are TGTGCCAGCTCACCACCGAGGGAGCGAACAAGCTCCTACGAGCAGTACTTC.

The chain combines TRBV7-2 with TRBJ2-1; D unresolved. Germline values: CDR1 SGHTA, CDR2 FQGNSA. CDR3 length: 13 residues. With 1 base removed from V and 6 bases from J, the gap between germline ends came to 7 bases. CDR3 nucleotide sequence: TGTGCCAGCAGCTTAGTAGGATCCAATGAGCAGTTCTTC. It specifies CASSLVGSNEQFF.

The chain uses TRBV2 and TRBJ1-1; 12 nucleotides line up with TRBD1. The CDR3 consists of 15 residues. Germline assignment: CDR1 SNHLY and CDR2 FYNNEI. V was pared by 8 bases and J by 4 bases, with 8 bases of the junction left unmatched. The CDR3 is CASSGTGGRSTEAFF. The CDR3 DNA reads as TGTGCCAGCTCGGGGACAGGGGGCAGGAGCACTGAAGCTTTCTTT.

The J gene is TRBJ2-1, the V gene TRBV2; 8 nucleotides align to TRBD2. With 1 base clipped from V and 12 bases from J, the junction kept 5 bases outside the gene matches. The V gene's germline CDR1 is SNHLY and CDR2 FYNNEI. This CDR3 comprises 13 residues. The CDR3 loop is CASSEGQLAVQFF. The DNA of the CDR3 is TGTGCCAGCAGTGAAGGGCAACTAGCGGTGCAGTTCTTC.